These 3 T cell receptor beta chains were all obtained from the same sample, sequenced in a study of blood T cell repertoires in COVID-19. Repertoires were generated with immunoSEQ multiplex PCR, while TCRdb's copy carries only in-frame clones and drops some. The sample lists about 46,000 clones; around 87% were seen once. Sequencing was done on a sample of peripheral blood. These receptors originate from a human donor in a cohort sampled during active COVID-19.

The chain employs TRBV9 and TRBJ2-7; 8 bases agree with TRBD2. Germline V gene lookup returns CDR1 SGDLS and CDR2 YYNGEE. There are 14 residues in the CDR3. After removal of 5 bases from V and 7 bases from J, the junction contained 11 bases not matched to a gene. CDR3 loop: CASSAGGDPGEQYF. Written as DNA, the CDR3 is TGTGCCAGCAGTGCCGGGGGGGACCCGGGGGAGCAGTACTTC.

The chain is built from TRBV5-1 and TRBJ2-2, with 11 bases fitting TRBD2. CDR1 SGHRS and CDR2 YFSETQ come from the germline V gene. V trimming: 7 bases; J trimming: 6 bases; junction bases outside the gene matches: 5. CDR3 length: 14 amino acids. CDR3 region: CASRGLAASGELFF. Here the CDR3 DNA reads TGCGCCAGCCGGGGACTAGCGGCCTCCGGGGAGCTGTTTTTT.

The CDR3 spells CASSREVGVGNEQFF. DNA for the CDR3: TGCGCCAGCAGCCGGGAGGTGGGCGTAGGTAATGAGCAGTTCTTC. This sequence joins TRBV4-1 and TRBJ2-1, with a weak D call TRBD2 (6 bases). Deletions cut 4 bases from V and 7 bases from J, with 17 bases between. The CDR3 sequence is 15 residues long. CDR1 is MGHRA, CDR2 YSYEKL, per germline.